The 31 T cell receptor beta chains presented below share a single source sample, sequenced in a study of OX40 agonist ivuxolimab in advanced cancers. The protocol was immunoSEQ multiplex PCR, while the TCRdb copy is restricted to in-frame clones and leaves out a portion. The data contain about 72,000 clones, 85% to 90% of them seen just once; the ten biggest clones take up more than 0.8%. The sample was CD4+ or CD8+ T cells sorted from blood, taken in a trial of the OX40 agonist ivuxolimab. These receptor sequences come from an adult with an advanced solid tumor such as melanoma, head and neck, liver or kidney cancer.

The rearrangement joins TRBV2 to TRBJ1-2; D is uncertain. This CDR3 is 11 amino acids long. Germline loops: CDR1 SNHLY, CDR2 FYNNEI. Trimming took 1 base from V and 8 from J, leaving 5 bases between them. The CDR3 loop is CASSEGKGYTF. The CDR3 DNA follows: TGTGCCAGCAGTGAAGGAAAAGGCTACACCTTC. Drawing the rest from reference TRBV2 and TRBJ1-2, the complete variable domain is EPEVTQTPSHQVTQMGQEVILRCVPISNHLYFYWYRQILGQKVEFLVSFYNNEISEKSEIFDDQFSVERPDGSNFTLKIRSTKLEDSAMYFCASSEGKGYTFGSGTRLTVV.

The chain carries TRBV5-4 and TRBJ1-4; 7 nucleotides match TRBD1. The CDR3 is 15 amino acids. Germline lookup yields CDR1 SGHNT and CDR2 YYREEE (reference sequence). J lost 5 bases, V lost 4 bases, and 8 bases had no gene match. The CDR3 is CASSTPGQRNEKLFF. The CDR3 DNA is TGTGCCAGCAGCACACCGGGACAGAGAAATGAAAAACTGTTTTTT.

The chain's CDR3 is CASSTGRSSGNTIYF. CDR3 sequence (DNA): TGTGCCAGCAGTACCGGACGGAGCTCTGGAAACACCATATATTTT. The chain is built from TRBV2 and TRBJ1-3; D remains unclear. This CDR3 has 15 residues. Germline CDR1 is SNHLY and CDR2 is FYNNEI. Deletions cut 5 bases from V and 0 bases from J, with 11 bases between.

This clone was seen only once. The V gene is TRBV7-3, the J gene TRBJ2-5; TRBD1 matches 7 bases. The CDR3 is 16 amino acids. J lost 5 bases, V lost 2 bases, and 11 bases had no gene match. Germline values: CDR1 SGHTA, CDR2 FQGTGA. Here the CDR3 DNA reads TGTGCCAGCAGCTTACGCCGACAGGGTTTGGGGGAGACCCAGTACTTC. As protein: CASSLRRQGLGETQYF.

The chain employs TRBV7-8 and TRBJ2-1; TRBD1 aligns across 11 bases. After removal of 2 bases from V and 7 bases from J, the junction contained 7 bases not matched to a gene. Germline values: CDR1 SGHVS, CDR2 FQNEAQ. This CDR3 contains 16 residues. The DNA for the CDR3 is TGTGCCAGCAGCTTAAGATCGGGACAGGGGGTAAATGAGCAGTTCTTC. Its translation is CASSLRSGQGVNEQFF.

Here the CDR3 DNA reads TGTGCCAGCACTATCAGGGACCCCACAGATACGCAGTATTTT. It encodes CASTIRDPTDTQYF. The gene calls are TRBV27 and TRBJ2-3, with D possibly called TRBD1 or TRBD2 (5 bases each). V was cut by 7 bases and J by 2 bases, with 13 bases left in between. Germline CDR1 and CDR2: MNHEY and SMNVEV (reference sequence). The CDR3 loop spans 14 amino acids.

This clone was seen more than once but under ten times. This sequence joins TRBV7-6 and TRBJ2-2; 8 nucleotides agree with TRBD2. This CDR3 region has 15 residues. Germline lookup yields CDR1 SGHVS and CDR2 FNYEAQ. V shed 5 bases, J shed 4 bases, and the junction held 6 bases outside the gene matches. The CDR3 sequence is CASSLSGSGTGELFF. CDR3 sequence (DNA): TGTGCCAGCAGCCTCAGCGGGAGTGGCACCGGGGAGCTGTTTTTT.

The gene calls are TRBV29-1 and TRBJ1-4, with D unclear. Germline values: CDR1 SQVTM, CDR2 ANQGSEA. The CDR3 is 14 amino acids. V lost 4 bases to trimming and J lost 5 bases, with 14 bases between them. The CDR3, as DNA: TGCAGCGTTGGTGTAGTAGCGGGCAATGAAAAACTGTTTTTT. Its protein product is CSVGVVAGNEKLFF.

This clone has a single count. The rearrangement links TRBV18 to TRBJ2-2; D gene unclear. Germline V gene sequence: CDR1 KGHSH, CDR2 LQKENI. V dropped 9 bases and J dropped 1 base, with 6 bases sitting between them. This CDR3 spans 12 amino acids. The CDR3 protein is CASSRNTGELFF. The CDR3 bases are TGTGCCAGTTCAAGGAACACCGGGGAGCTGTTTTTT.

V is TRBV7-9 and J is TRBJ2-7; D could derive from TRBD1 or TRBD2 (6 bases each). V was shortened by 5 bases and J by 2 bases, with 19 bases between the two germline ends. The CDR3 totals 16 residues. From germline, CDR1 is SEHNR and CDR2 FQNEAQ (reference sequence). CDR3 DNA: TGTGCCAGCAGCCTAAATCCCGGGGGCCCAACCTACGAGCAGTACTTC. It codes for CASSLNPGGPTYEQYF.

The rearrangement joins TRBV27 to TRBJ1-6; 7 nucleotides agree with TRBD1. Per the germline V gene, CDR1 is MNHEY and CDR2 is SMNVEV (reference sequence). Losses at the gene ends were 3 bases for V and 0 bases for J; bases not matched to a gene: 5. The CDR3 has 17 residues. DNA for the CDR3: TGTGCCAGCAGTTTCCGGGACAGCTACTCCTATAATTCACCCCTCCACTTT. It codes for CASSFRDSYSYNSPLHF.

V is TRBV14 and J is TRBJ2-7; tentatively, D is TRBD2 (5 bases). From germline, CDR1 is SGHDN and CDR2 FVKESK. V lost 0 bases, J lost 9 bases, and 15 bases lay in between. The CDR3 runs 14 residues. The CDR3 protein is CASSQDRARGWQYF. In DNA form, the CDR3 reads TGTGCCAGCAGCCAAGATCGGGCACGAGGGTGGCAGTACTTC.

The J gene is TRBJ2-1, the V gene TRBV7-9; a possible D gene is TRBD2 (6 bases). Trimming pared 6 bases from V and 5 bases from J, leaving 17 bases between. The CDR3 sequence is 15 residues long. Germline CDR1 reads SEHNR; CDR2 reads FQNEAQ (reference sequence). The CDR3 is CASRYLGGRNNEQFF. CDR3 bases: TGTGCCAGCAGGTACCTAGGAGGGAGAAACAATGAGCAGTTCTTC.

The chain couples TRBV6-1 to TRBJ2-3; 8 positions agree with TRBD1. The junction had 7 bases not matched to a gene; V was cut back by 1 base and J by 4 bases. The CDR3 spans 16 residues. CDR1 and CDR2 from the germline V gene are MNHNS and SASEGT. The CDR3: CASSEGPGTGPDTQYF. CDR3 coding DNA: TGTGCCAGCAGTGAAGGGCCCGGGACAGGACCAGATACGCAGTATTTT.

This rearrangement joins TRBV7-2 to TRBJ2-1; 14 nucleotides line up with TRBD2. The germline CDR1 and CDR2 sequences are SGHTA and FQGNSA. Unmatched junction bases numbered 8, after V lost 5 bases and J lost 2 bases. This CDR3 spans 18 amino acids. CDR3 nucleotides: TGTGCCAGCAGCAATCGACTAGCGGGAGGGGCCACCTACAATGAGCAGTTCTTC. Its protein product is CASSNRLAGGATYNEQFF.

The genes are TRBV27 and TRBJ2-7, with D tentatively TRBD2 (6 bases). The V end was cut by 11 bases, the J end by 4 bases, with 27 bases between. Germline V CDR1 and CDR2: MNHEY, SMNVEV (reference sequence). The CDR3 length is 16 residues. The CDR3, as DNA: TGTGCCCTCCAGCCCCCCCCGGAGCTAGCGCCTTACGAGCAGTACTTC. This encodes CALQPPPELAPYEQYF.

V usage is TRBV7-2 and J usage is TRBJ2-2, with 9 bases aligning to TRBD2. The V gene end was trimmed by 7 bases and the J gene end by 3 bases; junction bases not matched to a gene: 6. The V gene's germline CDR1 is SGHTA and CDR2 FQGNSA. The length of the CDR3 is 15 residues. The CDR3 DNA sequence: TGTGCCAGCAAAATAGCGGGGGCGGACACCGGGGAGCTGTTTTTT. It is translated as CASKIAGADTGELFF.

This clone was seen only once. CDR3 loop: CASSQSRGVNTEAFF. The CDR3 DNA reads TGTGCCAGCAGCCAATCAAGGGGCGTGAACACTGAAGCTTTCTTT. The chain employs TRBV16 and TRBJ1-1, with a possible D match to TRBD1 (5 bases). The CDR3 extends over 15 amino acids. Between the trimmed V and J ends, which lost 0 bases and 0 bases, there was a span of 8 bases. Per the germline V gene, CDR1 is KGHSY and CDR2 is FQNENV.

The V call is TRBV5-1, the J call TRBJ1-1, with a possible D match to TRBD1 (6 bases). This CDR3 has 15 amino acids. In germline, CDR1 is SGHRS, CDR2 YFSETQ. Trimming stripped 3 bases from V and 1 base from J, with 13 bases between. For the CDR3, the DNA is TGCGCCAGCAGCTCTTTACAGGGTGCGAACACTGAAGCTTTCTTT. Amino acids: CASSSLQGANTEAFF.

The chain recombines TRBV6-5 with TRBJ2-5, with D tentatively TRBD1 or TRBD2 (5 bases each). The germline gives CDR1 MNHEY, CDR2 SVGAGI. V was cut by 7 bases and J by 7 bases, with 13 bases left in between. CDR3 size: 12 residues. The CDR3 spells CASIGQGGTQYF. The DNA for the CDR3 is TGTGCCAGCATTGGACAAGGAGGGACCCAGTACTTC.

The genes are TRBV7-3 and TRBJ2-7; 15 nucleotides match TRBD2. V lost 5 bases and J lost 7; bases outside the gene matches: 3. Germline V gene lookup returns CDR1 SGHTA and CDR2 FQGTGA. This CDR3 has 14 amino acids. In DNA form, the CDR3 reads TGTGCCAGCAGCCCCGGGACTAGCGGGAGGGAGCAGTACTTC. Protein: CASSPGTSGREQYF.

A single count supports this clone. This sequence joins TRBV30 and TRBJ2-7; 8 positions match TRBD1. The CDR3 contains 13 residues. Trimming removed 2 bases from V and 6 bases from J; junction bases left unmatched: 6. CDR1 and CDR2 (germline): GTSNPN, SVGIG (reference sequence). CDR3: CAWSRRQGSEQYF. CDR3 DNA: TGTGCCTGGAGTCGTCGACAGGGGAGCGAGCAGTACTTC.

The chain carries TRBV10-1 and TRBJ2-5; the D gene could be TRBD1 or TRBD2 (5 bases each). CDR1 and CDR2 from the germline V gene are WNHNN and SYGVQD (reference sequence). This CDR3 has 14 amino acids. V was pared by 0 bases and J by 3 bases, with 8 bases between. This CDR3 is CASSESGPKETQYF. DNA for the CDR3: TGCGCCAGCAGTGAGTCGGGACCCAAAGAGACCCAGTACTTC.

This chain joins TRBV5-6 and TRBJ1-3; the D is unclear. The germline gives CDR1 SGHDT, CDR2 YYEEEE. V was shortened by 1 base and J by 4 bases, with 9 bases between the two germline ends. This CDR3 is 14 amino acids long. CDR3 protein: CASSLQPTGNTIYF. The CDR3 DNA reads TGTGCCAGCAGCTTGCAACCAACAGGAAACACCATATATTTT.

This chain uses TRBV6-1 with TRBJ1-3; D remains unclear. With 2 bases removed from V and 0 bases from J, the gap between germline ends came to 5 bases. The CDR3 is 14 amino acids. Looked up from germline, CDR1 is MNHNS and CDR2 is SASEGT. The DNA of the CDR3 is TGTGCCAGCAGTGAAAACATCTCTGGAAACACCATATATTTT. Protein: CASSENISGNTIYF.

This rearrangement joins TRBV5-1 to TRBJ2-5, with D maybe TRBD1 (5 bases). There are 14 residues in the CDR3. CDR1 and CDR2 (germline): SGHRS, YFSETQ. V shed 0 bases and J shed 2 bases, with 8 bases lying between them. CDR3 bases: TGCGCCAGCAGCTTGGGTGGACAACAAGAGACCCAGTACTTC. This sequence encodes CASSLGGQQETQYF.

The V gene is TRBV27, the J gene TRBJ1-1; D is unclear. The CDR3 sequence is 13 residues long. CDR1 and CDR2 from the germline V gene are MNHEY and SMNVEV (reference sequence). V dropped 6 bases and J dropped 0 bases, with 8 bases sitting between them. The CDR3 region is CASRGPLNTEAFF. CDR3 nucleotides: TGTGCCAGCAGGGGTCCACTGAACACTGAAGCTTTCTTT.

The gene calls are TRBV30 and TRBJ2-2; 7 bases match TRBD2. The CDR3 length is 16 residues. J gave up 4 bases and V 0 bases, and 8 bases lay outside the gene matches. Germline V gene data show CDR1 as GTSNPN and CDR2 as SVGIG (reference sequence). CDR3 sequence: CAWSVMGGRGTGELFF. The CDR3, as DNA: TGTGCCTGGAGTGTAATGGGCGGGAGAGGCACCGGGGAGCTGTTTTTT.

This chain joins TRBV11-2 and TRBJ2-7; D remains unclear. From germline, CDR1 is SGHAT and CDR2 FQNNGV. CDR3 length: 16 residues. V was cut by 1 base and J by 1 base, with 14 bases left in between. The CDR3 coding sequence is TGTGCCAGCAGCTTAGCGTACAGCTCCTCTTCCTACGAGCAGTACTTC. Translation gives CASSLAYSSSSYEQYF.

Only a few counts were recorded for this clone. The CDR3 spells CASSQDRNQAGEKLFF. The CDR3 DNA follows: TGTGCCAGCAGCCAAGATAGGAACCAGGCGGGGGAAAAACTGTTTTTT. The V call is TRBV4-2, the J call TRBJ1-4; D gene uncertain. Germline loops: CDR1 LGHNA, CDR2 YNFKEQ. The CDR3 has 16 amino acids. V gave up 0 bases and J gave up 8 bases, with 16 bases separating them.

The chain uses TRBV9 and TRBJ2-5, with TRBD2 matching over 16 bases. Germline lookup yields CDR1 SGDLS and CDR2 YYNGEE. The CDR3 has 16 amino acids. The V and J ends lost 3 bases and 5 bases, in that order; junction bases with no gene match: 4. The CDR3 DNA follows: TGTGCCAGCAGCGCGGGGACTAGCGGGAGGGGGGAGACCCAGTACTTC. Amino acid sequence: CASSAGTSGRGETQYF.